This T cell receptor (beta chain) was identified in a study of CD8+ T cells in alopecia areata. Study summary: Affected scalp percentage determined the severity score of treated patients. Study-wide points: Scalp samples also contribute reads from the resident alphabeta T cells found in normal skin. In blood and scalp, many expanded lesional clones persisted during tofacitinib.

Isolated RNA was reverse transcribed into cDNA used as the sequencing template. The method was immunoSEQ multiplex PCR; TCRdb's version includes in-frame clones alone and lacks a portion of them. The sample includes some 180,000 clones, about 48% of them seen just once. With respect to this clone: Its target is not known.

The treatment was: oral pan-JAK inhibitor, 5-10 mg twice daily. This CDR3 has 13 residues. Germline-derived CDR1 and CDR2 are GTSNPN and SVGIG (reference sequence). Trimming removed 4 bases from V and 2 bases from J; junction bases left unmatched: 4. Source: CD8+ T cells sorted from blood, taken at week 24, from a patient treated with tofacitinib. The genes are TRBV30 and TRBJ2-7, with TRBD2 matching 8 bases. The sequence was obtained from a human donor with alopecia areata. CDR3 residues: CAWTGGGTYEQYF. CDR3 DNA sequence: TGTGCCTGGACCGGCGGGGGGACCTACGAGCAGTACTTC.